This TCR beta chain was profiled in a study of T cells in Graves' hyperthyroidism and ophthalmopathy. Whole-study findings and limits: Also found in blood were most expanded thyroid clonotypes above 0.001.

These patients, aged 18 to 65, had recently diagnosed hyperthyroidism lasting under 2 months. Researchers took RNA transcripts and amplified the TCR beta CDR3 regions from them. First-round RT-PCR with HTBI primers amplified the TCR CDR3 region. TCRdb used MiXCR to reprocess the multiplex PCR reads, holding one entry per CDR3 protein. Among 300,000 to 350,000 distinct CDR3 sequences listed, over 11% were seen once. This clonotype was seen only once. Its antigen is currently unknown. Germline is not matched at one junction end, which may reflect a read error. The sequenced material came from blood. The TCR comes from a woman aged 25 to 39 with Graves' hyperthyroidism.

The CDR3 nucleotides read TGCGCCAGCAGCCAAGGACCCAATGAGCAGTTCTTC. Protein sequence: CASSQGPNEQFF. The rearrangement links TRBV7-8 to TRBJ2-1; D unclear. This CDR3 is 12 amino acids long. CDR1 is SGHVS and CDR2 is FQNEAQ in the germline V gene.